This T cell receptor beta chain emerged from a study of cytomegalovirus exposure and HLA in healthy donors (dated by TCRdb to 2016 to 2017). About the investigation overall: According to an earlier analysis of around 600 of the donors, about 179 million T cells yielded over 90 million unique TCR beta sequences and more than 250 Gb of sequence data. Donor age, sex, ethnicity and CMV serostatus were collected together with the repertoire data. A later analysis re-analyzed previously published TCR beta repertoires from roughly 690 donors and added high-resolution HLA genotyping to study TCR occurrence patterns. A later genetic analysis used genome-wide SNP genotypes for about 65% of the roughly 700 donors, treating that subset as a discovery cohort. The study combined high-throughput TCR immunosequencing, statistical association of individual TCRs with disease status, and machine learning to predict cytomegalovirus infection status. The number of donors typed differed by locus, with about 629-640 for A, B, C, DRB1 and DQB1, more than 500 for DQA1, 600 to 610 for DPA1, and about 450 for DPB1. Both class I and class II loci were covered by HLA typing, at four-digit resolution. In an earlier analysis of a few hundred of the donors, high-throughput TCR beta sequencing was used to judge whether each TCR beta V gene segment behaved as functional or pseudogenic. A separate validation cohort of 90 to 150 different subjects was used in addition to the 666-subject first cohort. About 300 gigabases of sequencing data and 70 million to 85 million unique TCR sequences were included in an early release covering about 700 HLA-typed donors. Using immunosequencing, the study profiled T cell repertoires from roughly 650 subjects and related those repertoires to cytomegalovirus serostatus. The later analysis used no new phenotypic data to find candidate immune exposures, relying instead on TCR beta sequences and their occurrence across donors. Several DR-DQ haplotypes were treated as single units for association and clustering because of strong linkage in the cohort. Of the 350 to 450 genotyped donors, 65% to 90% fell in the genetic ancestry cluster associated with self-reported Caucasian donors. Among approximately 370 genotyped donors of the cohort, an average of approximately 220,000 unique TCR beta nucleotide sequences was sequenced per donor, of which roughly 17% were non-productive. Every repertoire in the discovery cohort had been generated on one and the same sequencing platform. The study was designed to test whether signatures of past pathogen exposure could be identified by cataloging public T cell receptors. The full study reports these points: Several of the top co-occurrence clusters appeared to be linked to parvovirus B19, influenza, CMV and Epstein-Barr virus, according to a later analysis. This cohort had only TCR beta chains sequenced, and the lack of alpha or paired-chain data limited which features could be detected. The earlier analysis of approximately 560 of the donors excluded approximately 15 rarely observed V segments, including chromosome 9 orphons, because counts were too low. The study gave a list of around 170 TCR beta chains associated with cytomegalovirus. The authors suggested that the approach could potentially be generalized to other disease states and immunological phenotypes. A few of the identified cytomegalovirus-associated TCR beta chains were confirmed in vitro to be specific for cytomegalovirus antigens. Linkage disequilibrium might explain the correlated functional status among segregating V segments, but an unknown experimental factor could not be excluded. In a later genetic analysis, fewer N-insertions in productive TCRs were reported among donors in an Asian-associated ancestry cluster than the roughly 670-donor mean. While some public TCRs were present in many individuals, most TCR sequences turned up only very rarely across donors. At a false discovery rate of 0.05, a later analysis linked about 17,000 TCR beta sequences to specific HLA alleles. Presence/absence analyses assumed roughly uniform sequencing depth across donors, an assumption that may not hold. In a later genetic analysis, a missense DCLRE1C variant was associated with V-gene and J-gene trimming of TCR beta chains, and the association was replicated in an independent cohort. CMV serostatus was the only immune exposure information available for the cohort. A further reported finding was that TCR beta sequences accurately predicted the HLA-A and HLA-B alleles for most subjects in the first cohort. The 87-base-pair reads could not distinguish some IMGT-functional V segments, including TRBV6-2 and TRBV6-3, so those segments were excluded. A cluster of highly shared sequence variants was judged likely to be a technical artifact of the sequencing pipeline. The classifier was reported to diagnose cytomegalovirus status with high specificity and sensitivity in both the original and validation cohorts. A later analysis found that HLA-associated TCR beta chains were more clonally expanded and had lower generation probabilities than equally common non-associated chains. When HLA alleles, especially DR and DQ, strongly co-occurred, attributing TCR associations to individual alleles was difficult. HLA typing was unavailable for some donors at each locus, so association tests used only the typed subset. In a later analysis, the rate of TCR association differed among HLA loci, with DRB1 alleles having the most associated TCRs and HLA-C alleles having the fewest. In an earlier analysis of around 600 of the donors, most TCR beta V segments were observed in productive rearrangements about 87% or about 30% of the time, broadly matching IMGT annotations. A later analysis found that most CMV-associated TCR beta chains appeared HLA-restricted, with HLA associations seemingly driven largely by CMV exposure.

Library preparation was by the immunoSEQ multiplex PCR assay. The multiplex PCR relied on a mix of 60 forward primers for TCR Vbeta segments and 13 reverse primers for TCR Jbeta segments. The CDR3 region of rearranged TCR beta genes was amplified from genomic DNA with a multiplex PCR assay. On the Illumina HiSeq System, the amplified TCR beta libraries were sequenced as 87-base-pair reads. In the paper's pipeline: A later analysis counted approximately 76 million unique TCR beta chains across the 670 or so repertoires, and about 10 million of these chains were shared by at least two donors. To remove PCR and sequencing errors, raw reads were error-corrected and collapsed into unique sequences using a nearest-neighbor algorithm that merged closely related sequences. Alignment of CDR3 sequences to IMGT reference sequences was used to assign V, D and J gene segments. For a sequence to be retained, a match of at least six nucleotides was required to both a V gene segment and a J gene segment. A rearrangement counted as productive if the CDR3 had no stop codons and remained in frame with V and J, and every other rearrangement counted as non-productive. Following IMGT convention, CDR3 was defined as the stretch from the second conserved V-encoded cysteine to the conserved J-encoded phenylalanine. Sequences without an unambiguous match to a single V gene segment were excluded from the earlier analysis of approximately 560 of the donors. In an earlier analysis of around 600 of the donors, V segments were called functional above 56.7% productive rearrangements and were called segregating when the between-donor standard deviation exceeded 5%. A statistical classification framework was built for diagnosing cytomegalovirus status from the catalog of TCR beta chain sequences. In a later analysis, V and J genes were assigned by comparing TCR nucleotide sequences against IMGT/GENE-DB human TR gene sequences. A later analysis assigned CDR3 sequences and most-parsimonious VDJ recombination scenarios with the TCRdist pipeline. In a later analysis, every TCR beta chain was defined by the combination of its CDR3 amino acid sequence and its V-gene family, and reads without a unique V-gene family were dropped. In a later analysis, 500 to 650 highly shared, low-generation-probability nucleotide sequences were removed to address suspected cross-contamination and a sequencing artifact. For each public chain, a later analysis derived a clonal expansion index from normalized ranks of inferred template counts within each repertoire. A later analysis computed generation probabilities with a VDJ recombination model fitted to out-of-frame rearrangements, and checked the results against IGoR. A later analysis scored TCR-TCR, TCR-HLA and TCR-CMV co-occurrence with hypergeometric tests, applying a repertoire-size bias correction to TCR pairs. A later analysis estimated false discovery rates by permuting HLA or CMV assignments 20 times. In a later analysis, co-occurring TCRs were grouped with DBSCAN, and TCRdist sequence similarity was added when clustering was performed within HLA-allele-positive subsets. Co-occurrence clustering excluded repertoires with fewer than 30,000 or more than 120,000 public chains, plus five with anomalous nucleotide sharing. Drawn from immuneACCESS, this table holds only the in-frame rearrangements with V and J called that TCRdb kept. Clones are partly lost; checked studies trace under half to an unresolved V gene and leave the rest unexplained. For V, J and clone size, that table is used; D and trimming come from the DNA. The table for this sample lists approximately 140,000 clones; about four fifths of them were counted only once. The ten largest clones add up to 2% to 2.5% of the sample.

The CDR3 starts with the cysteine, ends with the phenylalanine, and has 13 residues. The DNA shown is the 39-base CDR3, in frame from base 1. V is shortened by 1 base, J by 2 bases, and the region joining them spans 7 bases. CDR1 SQVTM and CDR2 ANQGSEA are derived from the germline V gene. The cohort was made up of 666 healthy bone marrow donors. All cohort members were sampled while nominally healthy, although unrecorded immune exposures were likely present. The donor tested CMV seronegative, placing the donor among the 352 seronegative members of the cohort. Each donor provided a peripheral blood sample, and peripheral blood mononuclear cells were used for TCR beta sequencing. Genomic DNA extraction from the blood cell samples was performed with the Qiagen DNeasy Blood Extraction Kit. As concerns this clone: No cognate antigen has been identified for it. The sample holds no much larger clone one base away, and base qualities are not on file.

The receptor comes from a man aged 25-45 years in good health and CMV-seronegative. Specimen: PBMCs. The rearrangement joined TRBV29-1 to TRBJ2-3; a tentative D match to TRBD2 spans 6 bases. CDR3 region: CSVEGDSTDTQYF. In nucleotides, the sequence is TGCAGCGTTGAAGGGGACTCCACAGATACGCAGTATTTT.